Listed below are T cell receptor beta chains from one sample, sequenced in a study of blood T cell repertoires in COVID-19. TCRdb's copy holds only in-frame clones and misses some; the assay was immunoSEQ multiplex PCR. The data contain about 250,000 clones, 88% of them singletons. Sequenced sample: peripheral blood. The receptors were sampled from a man older than 75 with acute or convalescent COVID-19. Both conserved end residues are trimmed from each CDR3.

j_call	v_call	cdr3_length	cdr3_aa
TRBJ2-1	TRBV9	12	ASSVGQIYNEQF
TRBJ1-2	TRBV2	12	ASRGTGRNYGYT
TRBJ1-2	TRBV4-3	13	ASSQEVGEYYGYT
TRBJ2-5	TRBV6-2/TRBV6-3	12	ASSYGRGLETQY
TRBJ2-7	TRBV14	13	ASSLGLAGYYEQY
TRBJ2-4	TRBV7-2	13	ASSLASSGRNIQY
TRBJ2-3	TRBV5-6	13	ASSLGQGITDTQY
TRBJ1-2	TRBV9	13	ASSLAGTGTYGYT
TRBJ1-3	TRBV7-2	16	ASSQARGLRSSGNTIY
TRBJ1-2	TRBV7-2	14	ASSLGVSRTGVGYT
TRBJ1-2	TRBV28	11	ASIRGGSDGYT
TRBJ2-3	TRBV28	12	ASTLGGAADTQY
TRBJ2-1	TRBV7-3	11	ASSTGQDHEQF
TRBJ1-6	TRBV7-2	13	ASTRTTGAGGPLH
TRBJ2-3	TRBV18	13	ASSPGQGNTDTQY